The 14 T cell receptor beta chains below all came from one sample that was sequenced in a study of human T cells and chemical hapten exposure. Time point here: pre-sensitization, week 0. Treatment denoted: therapeutic diphenylcyclopropenone sensitization with weekly scalp DPC. TCRdb re-analysed the RACE reads in MiXCR, keeping a single row per CDR3 protein. The data show around 180,000 distinct CDR3 sequences, roughly 30% seen once. The input for sequencing was whole blood, taken in connection with sensitization to the hapten diphenylcyclopropenone (DPC). Source of these receptors: a woman in her 30s with alopecia areata. Some clones in this sample may be carry-over from other donors' samples.

This clonotype has just a few counts. This chain joins TRBV6-5 and TRBJ1-1; the D is unclear. The V end lost 0 bases, the J end lost 1 base, and 9 bases lay between the germline ends. CDR1 and CDR2 from the germline V gene are MNHEY and SVGAGI. The CDR3 totals 15 residues. The CDR3 DNA follows: TGTGCCAGCAGTTACTCGTGGGGTTCGAACACTGAAGCTTTCTTT. It encodes CASSYSWGSNTEAFF.

This chain connects TRBV9 to TRBJ2-7; TRBD1 matches 8 bases. There are 14 residues in the CDR3. Unmatched junction bases numbered 1, after V lost 2 bases and J lost 0 bases. The germline CDR1 and CDR2 sequences are SGDLS and YYNGEE. The CDR3 DNA reads as TGTGCCAGCAGCGTTACAGGGGGCTCCTACGAGCAGTACTTC. Its translation: CASSVTGGSYEQYF.

The chain has TRBV14 and TRBJ2-1; no reliable D call. This CDR3 spans 16 amino acids. V was shortened by 5 bases and J by 0 bases, with 14 bases between the two germline ends. Per the germline V gene, CDR1 is SGHDN and CDR2 is FVKESK. The CDR3, as DNA: TGTGCCAGCAGCACCCGACGACCTAGCTCCTACAATGAGCAGTTCTTC. This translates into CASSTRRPSSYNEQFF.

The chain uses TRBV5-1 and TRBJ2-1, with 11 nucleotides matching TRBD1. V gave up 4 bases and J gave up 9 bases; unmatched junction bases: 6. CDR1 is SGHRS, CDR2 YFSETQ, per germline. The CDR3 spans 14 residues. CDR3 sequence (DNA): TGCGCCAGCAGCCCCGGGACAGGGGGTGGTGAGCAGTTCTTC. It encodes CASSPGTGGGEQFF.

The chain couples TRBV27 to TRBJ1-5, with D hard to call. The CDR3 extends over 15 amino acids. The germline gives CDR1 MNHEY, CDR2 SMNVEV (reference sequence). Trimming stripped 5 bases from V and 0 bases from J, with 11 bases between. In DNA form, the CDR3 reads TGTGCCAGCAGTCCGACACATTCTAGCAATCAGCCCCAGCATTTT. As protein: CASSPTHSSNQPQHF.

This clonotype was observed a few times. Without the conserved terminal phenylalanine or tryptophan, this CDR3 likely stems from a read error. The limits of the CDR3 on the DNA are not certain, so only TCRdb's listed CDR3 is given. The CDR3 here is CASSQDTLQGCP. This chain links TRBV4-2 with TRBJ2-1; the DNA was not used to check the table's D call, TRBD1. From germline, CDR1 is LGHNA and CDR2 YNFKEQ. The CDR3 is 12 residues long, counting both termini.

The chain joins TRBV9 to TRBJ1-1; maybe TRBD1 (5 bases). The CDR3 is 14 residues long. In germline, CDR1 is SGDLS, CDR2 YYNGEE. Between the trimmed V and J ends, which lost 4 bases and 7 bases, there was a span of 17 bases. The CDR3 nucleotides read TGTGCCAGCAGCTCAACCCCCGGGACGGTTGAAGCTTTCTTT. Residues: CASSSTPGTVEAFF.

This sequence joins TRBV28 and TRBJ1-5; TRBD1 might be the D (5 bases). This CDR3 has 14 amino acids. V lost 6 bases to trimming and J lost 0 bases, with 9 bases between them. Germline-derived CDR1 and CDR2 are MDHEN and SYDVKM. The CDR3: CASRNRLSNQPQHF. DNA for the CDR3: TGTGCCAGCAGGAACAGGCTTAGCAATCAGCCCCAGCATTTT.

The rearrangement links TRBV28 to TRBJ1-6; tentatively, D is TRBD1 (5 bases). This CDR3 is 16 amino acids long. Germline loops: CDR1 MDHEN, CDR2 SYDVKM. The V end was cut by 6 bases, the J end by 5 bases, with 17 bases between. The CDR3 sequence: CASSPGGMNNNSPLHF. DNA for the CDR3: TGTGCCAGCAGCCCCGGGGGGATGAACAATAATTCACCCCTCCACTTT. The full variable domain, its missing parts supplied by reference TRBV28 and TRBJ1-6, is DVKVTQSSRYLVKRTGEKVFLECVQDMDHENMFWYRQDPGLGLRLIYFSYDVKMKEKGDIPEGYSVSREKKERFSLILESASTNQTSMYLCASSPGGMNNNSPLHFGNGTRLTVT.

The chain is built from TRBV20-1 and TRBJ2-7; TRBD2 matches at 7 bases. In germline, CDR1 is DFQATT, CDR2 SNEGSKA (reference sequence). V was clipped by 0 bases and J by 2 bases; unmatched bases: 7. The CDR3 covers 15 residues. In nucleotides, the CDR3 is TGCAGTGCTAGAGATCCATCTAGCGGACCCTACGAGCAGTACTTC. Its protein is CSARDPSSGPYEQYF.

The chain couples TRBV5-1 to TRBJ1-5; 9 bases map to TRBD1. Losses at the gene ends were 4 bases for V and 1 base for J; bases not matched to a gene: 6. This CDR3 comprises 16 residues. Germline V gives CDR1 SGHRS, CDR2 YFSETQ. The CDR3 reads CASSPGTGRSNQPQHF. The CDR3 DNA follows: TGCGCCAGCAGCCCGGGGACAGGGAGAAGCAATCAGCCCCAGCATTTT.

This clonotype was detected once. The CDR3 sequence: CASSPTEGYGYTF. The CDR3 nucleotides are TGTGCCAGCTCGCCGACAGAGGGCTATGGCTACACCTTC. The chain uses TRBV18 and TRBJ1-2; D is perhaps TRBD1 (5 bases). This CDR3 spans 13 amino acids. Trimming shortened V by 6 bases and J by 4 bases, and 12 bases separated the two germline ends. Germline V lookup: CDR1 KGHSH, CDR2 LQKENI.

This clonotype has only one observation. This rearrangement joins TRBV20-1 to TRBJ2-2; 10 nucleotides agree with TRBD2. The CDR3 sequence is 14 residues long. After removal of 6 bases from V and 6 bases from J, the junction contained 7 bases not matched to a gene. Looked up from germline, CDR1 is DFQATT and CDR2 is SNEGSKA (reference sequence). The chain's CDR3 is CSAQRGGQSGELFF. The CDR3 bases are TGCAGTGCCCAGCGGGGGGGCCAATCCGGGGAGCTGTTTTTT.

This clonotype turned up a few times. The chain recombines TRBV21-1 with TRBJ2-4; TRBD1 is the table's D call, not checked against the DNA. TRBV21-1 is a documented pseudogene. This CDR3 spans 16 amino acids. DNA of the CDR3: TGTGCCAGCAGCATTACCGCCCAGGACAGAGCAAACATTCAGTACTTC. Protein sequence: CASSITAQDRANIQYF.